What follows describes a single T cell receptor (beta chain). The entry originates in a study of regulatory T cells in long-lasting Graves disease. With iRepertoire HTBI primers and Arm-PCR of CDR3 regions, TCR beta libraries were built. TCRdb fed the multiplex PCR reads into MiXCR, producing one record per CDR3 protein. The sample shows approximately 460,000 distinct CDR3 sequences, about a sixth of them seen only once. Germline values: CDR1 SGHNT, CDR2 YYREEE (reference sequence). Trimming removed 3 bases at V and 5 bases at J, with 18 bases between. The CDR3 is 15 amino acids. This sample's time point: newly diagnosed GD, antithyroid drugs for less than 3 months. PBMC RNA served as the TCR library source. These data were also reused for a study on T cells in Graves' hyperthyroidism and ophthalmopathy. This second report adds: The TCR CDR3 first-round RT-PCR relied on the HTBI primer set.

The source is a woman aged 25 to 39 with Graves disease. Sequencing used peripheral blood mononuclear cells (PBMCs), obtained at new diagnosis, from a patient treated with antithyroid drugs. V and J are TRBV5-4 and TRBJ2-7; D uncertain. CDR3 DNA sequence: TGTGCCAGCAGCTCCCCCTCAGTAGTCGATCACGAGCAGTACTTC. Translating it yields CASSSPSVVDHEQYF.